This TCR beta chain was found in a study of blood T cell repertoires in COVID-19 (dated by TCRdb to the early 2020s). Study-wide context: Samples covering the acute and convalescent phases of COVID-19 were provided by collaborators in the United States, Italy and Spain. The material from the prospective study consisted of cDNA or gDNA derived from T cells, B-cell-depleted T cells, or PBMCs. The repertoires were released in a freely available public database meant as a resource for research on the immune response to SARS-CoV-2. Sample metadata almost always included a de-identified subject ID, COVID-19 status, age in years and sex. Where HLA class I and class II types were available, the types were taken from metadata supplied by the sample provider, not from assay-based typing. Samples were obtained from the ongoing ImmuneRACE study (first 160 participants) and from over 1,000 subjects provided by 6 global collaborators. Subjects who had been exposed to COVID-19, were actively infected with it, or had recovered from it provided the deeply sampled blood TCRbeta repertoires that made up the dataset.

Whole blood was collected in K2EDTA tubes by collaborating institutions according to the institutions' own protocols. For TCRbeta analysis, collaborator samples were shipped as frozen whole blood, as isolated PBMCs, or as DNA extracted from either sample type. As regards this clone: The antigen this receptor binds is unknown. The sample holds no much larger clone one base away, and base qualities are not on file.

The trim is 7 bases for V and 9 bases for J, with a gap of 19 bases between the germline ends. In the germline V gene (reference sequence), CDR1 corresponds to SEHNR and CDR2 to FQNEAQ. Measured from the cysteine to the phenylalanine, the CDR3 is 15 residues long. Just the 45-base CDR3 DNA is kept, in frame starting at base 1. Results and caveats for the whole study, not just this receptor: How much clinical and demographic metadata was included differed by source and by participant, and the metadata was provided uncurated.

The immunoSEQ Assay, a bias-controlled multiplex PCR, was used to amplify TCRbeta CDR3 regions from genomic DNA. In the authors' own workflow: The number of nucleated cells in each sample was estimated by amplification of reference gene primers within the assay. To quantify the absolute abundance of each unique TCRbeta CDR3 rearrangement, sequence reads were collapsed and filtered. For each sample, productive Simpson clonality was calculated as the square root of Simpson's diversity index across productive rearrangements. The clones in this table, taken by TCRdb from immuneACCESS, are in-frame only. Not every clone is retained; where verified, under half of the shortfall comes from an unresolved V gene, and the cause of the rest is unknown. V and J calls and clone size come straight from that table; D and trimming were deduced from the DNA. The table for this sample lists about 150,000 clones; more than 80% of them were counted only once. Clones ranked in the top ten supply 15% of the sample.

Sequenced material: peripheral blood. Recombination linked TRBV7-9 to TRBJ1-6, and possibly TRBD1, on 5 matching bases. This TCR was recovered from a woman aged 40 to 55 with acute or convalescent COVID-19. The sequence in DNA is TGTGCCAGCACTTGGCAGGGCGTAGAAATTTCACCCCTCCACTTT. This yields the protein CASTWQGVEISPLHF. Joined to the reference TRBV7-9 and TRBJ1-6 proteins, this CDR3 gives the full variable domain: DTGVSQNPRHKITKRGQNVTFRCDPISEHNRLYWYRQTLGQGPEFLTYFQNEAQLEKSRLLSDRFSAERPKGSFSTLEIQRTEQGDSAMYLCASTWQGVEISPLHFGNGTRLTVT.